Shown below are 30 T cell receptor beta chains from a single sample sequenced in a study of T cell responses to AZD1222 COVID-19 vaccine. Sequencing was performed with immunoSEQ multiplex PCR; in TCRdb, only in-frame clones are kept and a portion is missing. The data contain under 130,000 clones, 92% of them singletons. Sample: peripheral blood, taken on day 0 of AZD1222 vaccination. The source is an adult in good health.

The rearrangement joins TRBV7-9 to TRBJ2-7; D perhaps matches TRBD2 (6 bases). V shed 1 base and J shed 2 bases, with 12 bases lying between them. Germline CDR1 is SEHNR and CDR2 is FQNEAQ (reference sequence). This CDR3 is 15 amino acids long. In DNA form, the CDR3 reads TGTGCCAGCAGCTTAGTCGGGACTGCAACCTACGAGCAGTACTTC. Its protein product is CASSLVGTATYEQYF. Full variable domain (missing parts from reference TRBV7-9 and TRBJ2-7): DTGVSQNPRHKITKRGQNVTFRCDPISEHNRLYWYRQTLGQGPEFLTYFQNEAQLEKSRLLSDRFSAERPKGSFSTLEIQRTEQGDSAMYLCASSLVGTATYEQYFGPGTRLTVT.

V is TRBV2 and J is TRBJ2-3; no firm D call. The CDR3 covers 15 residues. CDR1 SNHLY and CDR2 FYNNEI come from the germline V gene. V lost 1 base, J lost 0 bases, and 8 bases lay in between. The CDR3 loop reads CASSEGQLSTDTQYF. CDR3 in DNA: TGTGCCAGCAGTGAAGGGCAGCTTAGCACAGATACGCAGTATTTT.

V usage is TRBV5-1 and J usage is TRBJ2-5; 7 bases are shared with TRBD1. Germline CDR1 reads SGHRS; CDR2 reads YFSETQ. V was pared by 3 bases and J by 2 bases, with 7 bases of the junction left unmatched. CDR3 length equals 15 residues. Here the CDR3 DNA reads TGCGCCAGCAGCTCCGACAGGGATTGGCAAGAGACCCAGTACTTC. This gives the protein CASSSDRDWQETQYF.

The chain recombines TRBV27 with TRBJ1-2; perhaps TRBD1 as D (6 bases). Germline values: CDR1 MNHEY, CDR2 SMNVEV (reference sequence). The length of the CDR3 is 15 residues. The V gene lost 3 bases and the J gene lost 3 bases, with 14 bases spanning the gap. The CDR3 region is CASSFLPGAYYGYTF. CDR3 bases: TGTGCCAGCAGTTTCCTCCCGGGGGCGTACTATGGCTACACCTTC.

The chain is built from TRBV19 and TRBJ1-4; TRBD1 matches 7 bases. Germline trimming cut 5 bases from V and 0 bases from J; bases unmatched to any gene: 9. CDR3 size: 17 residues. CDR1 LNHDA and CDR2 SQIVND come from the germline V gene (reference sequence). This CDR3 is CASSPRGRGSTNEKLFF. The CDR3 DNA is TGTGCCAGTAGTCCCCGCGGCAGGGGGTCAACTAATGAAAAACTGTTTTTT.

This chain uses TRBV25-1 with TRBJ2-2; no clear D gene. The germline V gene has CDR1 MGHDK and CDR2 SYGVNS. This CDR3 region has 14 residues. V gave up 5 bases and J gave up 5 bases, with 12 bases separating them. DNA for the CDR3: TGTGCCAGCAGTCCCCTCACCGGAACCGGGGAGCTGTTTTTT. Translated: CASSPLTGTGELFF.

The table lists this clone with a count of one. V usage is TRBV5-1 and J usage is TRBJ1-1, with D hard to call. The CDR3 extends over 14 amino acids. V was clipped by 0 bases and J by 0 bases, with 6 bases between them. Germline-derived CDR1 and CDR2 are SGHRS and YFSETQ. Here the CDR3 DNA reads TGCGCCAGCAGCTTGGGGCACATGAACACTGAAGCTTTCTTT. This encodes CASSLGHMNTEAFF. The complete variable domain, with remaining parts taken from reference TRBV5-1 and TRBJ1-1, reads KAGVTQTPRYLIKTRGQQVTLSCSPISGHRSVSWYQQTPGQGLQFLFEYFSETQRNKGNFPGRFSGRQFSNSRSEMNVSTLELGDSALYLCASSLGHMNTEAFFGQGTRLTVV.

The chain is built from TRBV11-3 and TRBJ2-1; 10 bases are shared with TRBD2. Per germline, CDR1 SGHNT and CDR2 YENEEA. CDR3 length: 16 amino acids. V shed 0 bases, J shed 8 bases, and the junction held 7 bases outside the gene matches. CDR3 DNA sequence: TGTGCCAGCAGCTTAGATTCGTCTAGCGGGAGCCATGAGCAGTTCTTC. It yields the protein CASSLDSSSGSHEQFF.

To note about this clone: The same CDR3 is also encoded by other DNA sequences in this sample. The rearrangement links TRBV7-8 to TRBJ2-2; D ambiguous. The length of the CDR3 is 15 residues. The germline gives CDR1 SGHVS, CDR2 FQNEAQ. V dropped 1 base and J dropped 0 bases, with 6 bases sitting between them. Written as DNA, the CDR3 is TGTGCCAGCAGCTTAGTGTCAGCGAACACCGGGGAGCTGTTTTTT. Its translation: CASSLVSANTGELFF.

The genes are TRBV10-1 and TRBJ1-4, with D unresolved. Trimming took off 7 bases at V and 8 bases at J, with 5 bases between the two ends. The CDR3 runs to 10 residues. The germline V gene has CDR1 WNHNN and CDR2 SYGVQD (reference sequence). The CDR3 protein is CASTAEKLFF. The CDR3 DNA reads as TGCGCCAGCACAGCGGAAAAACTGTTTTTT.

V and J are TRBV3-1 (or the pseudogene TRBV3-2) and TRBJ1-2; possible D gene TRBD1, 5 bases. The CDR3 is 16 amino acids. The germline V gene encodes CDR1 LGHDT and CDR2 YNNKEL (reference sequence). V lost 0 bases to trimming and J lost 3 bases, with 14 bases between them. The CDR3 spells CASSQDWGSLDYGYTF. Here the CDR3 DNA reads TGTGCCAGCAGCCAAGATTGGGGCAGCCTGGACTATGGCTACACCTTC.

The chain has TRBV3-1 (or the pseudogene TRBV3-2) and TRBJ1-1, with 7 bases identical to TRBD1. With V trimmed by 7 bases and J by 5 bases, 22 bases remained unmatched. This CDR3 spans 18 amino acids. Germline values: CDR1 LGHDT, CDR2 YNNKEL (reference sequence). The CDR3 reads CASTSLGEVTGRGTEAFF. CDR3 in DNA: TGTGCCAGCACCTCCCTTGGGGAAGTGACAGGGAGAGGAACTGAAGCTTTCTTT.

The table lists this clone with a count of one. The chain couples TRBV30 to TRBJ2-7; 8 nucleotides match TRBD1. There are 15 residues in the CDR3. V shed 0 bases and J 5 bases; nucleotides not matched to a gene: 9. CDR1 GTSNPN and CDR2 SVGIG come from the germline V gene (reference sequence). This CDR3 reads CAWSVLGTGVHEQYF. In nucleotides, the CDR3 is TGTGCCTGGAGTGTTTTAGGGACAGGCGTGCACGAGCAGTACTTC.

The rearrangement uses TRBV19 and TRBJ1-2, with a tentative D call TRBD1 (5 bases). V lost 6 bases and J 1 base, leaving 12 bases between the germline ends. This CDR3 has 14 residues. Germline V lookup: CDR1 LNHDA, CDR2 SQIVND (reference sequence). This chain's CDR3 is CASRSPQGNYGYTF. In nucleotides, the CDR3 is TGTGCCAGTAGATCGCCGCAGGGTAACTATGGCTACACCTTC.

This clone has only one observation. This chain uses TRBV4-3 with TRBJ1-1; D is unclear. This CDR3 has 13 amino acids. Germline V lookup: CDR1 LGHNA, CDR2 YSLEER. Trimming left V 0 bases short and J 5 bases short, with 7 bases between. The CDR3, as DNA: TGCGCCAGCAGCCAAGATGGAGGGACTGAAGCTTTCTTT. It specifies CASSQDGGTEAFF.

This clone was detected once. The J gene is TRBJ1-1, the V gene TRBV9, with 7 bases lining up with TRBD1. This CDR3 is 14 amino acids long. Per germline, CDR1 SGDLS and CDR2 YYNGEE. The V segment lost 0 bases and the J segment 5 bases; nucleotides outside the gene matches: 4. In nucleotides, the CDR3 is TGTGCCAGCAGCGTAGGTGACAGGGTTACTGAAGCTTTCTTT. Its translation is CASSVGDRVTEAFF.

This clone was detected once. V gene TRBV18 combines with J gene TRBJ1-1, with a tentative D call TRBD1 (6 bases). CDR1 is KGHSH and CDR2 is LQKENI in the germline V gene. The CDR3 totals 13 residues. Deletions cut 7 bases from V and 4 bases from J, with 13 bases between. CDR3 nucleotides: TGTGCCAGCTTCCAGGGGAGTAGCACTGAAGCTTTCTTT. Its protein is CASFQGSSTEAFF.

The rearrangement joins TRBV29-1 to TRBJ1-1; 10 bases are a match to TRBD1. This CDR3 contains 16 residues. Looked up from germline, CDR1 is SQVTM and CDR2 is ANQGSEA. Germline trimming cut 5 bases from V and 0 bases from J; bases unmatched to any gene: 9. CDR3 DNA: TGCAGCGTTCGGGACAGGGGAATCCACATGAACACTGAAGCTTTCTTT. Translated: CSVRDRGIHMNTEAFF.

This rearrangement joins TRBV13 to TRBJ2-5; 11 bases are shared with TRBD2. V dropped 3 bases and J dropped 4; count of bases not matched to a gene: 7. CDR3 length: 16 residues. Germline-derived CDR1 and CDR2 are PRHDT and FYEKMQ (reference sequence). This CDR3 reads CASSFHSGGARETQYF. As DNA, the CDR3 is TGTGCCAGCAGCTTCCATAGCGGGGGGGCGCGAGAGACCCAGTACTTC.

The rearrangement uses TRBV7-9 and TRBJ1-6; no clear D. CDR1 and CDR2 (germline): SEHNR, FQNEAQ (reference sequence). The CDR3 consists of 14 residues. V gave up 5 bases and J gave up 5 bases, with 10 bases separating them. In DNA, the CDR3 is TGTGCCAGCAGCCCCCCCGTTAATAATTCACCCCTCCACTTT. It is translated as CASSPPVNNSPLHF.

This chain uses TRBV6-5 with TRBJ2-4; unclear D gene. This CDR3 is 12 amino acids long. Germline V CDR1 and CDR2: MNHEY, SVGAGI. Trimming took off 6 bases at V and 4 bases at J, with 7 bases between the two ends. CDR3 in amino acids: CASRTEKNIQYF. The CDR3 region has the DNA TGTGCCAGCAGGACCGAGAAAAACATTCAGTACTTC.

The gene calls are TRBV6-2 or TRBV6-3 and TRBJ1-1; tentative D call: TRBD1 (6 bases). CDR3 length: 13 residues. V lost 0 bases, J lost 7 bases, and 9 bases lay in between. CDR1 and CDR2 from the germline V gene are MNHEY and SVGEGT. CDR3 DNA sequence: TGTGCCAGCAGTTACTCGACAGGCTTTGAAGCTTTCTTT. Its translation: CASSYSTGFEAFF.

CDR3 in amino acids: CASSPETGGLSYEQYF. Written as DNA, the CDR3 is TGCGCCAGCAGCCCCGAGACAGGGGGCCTCTCCTACGAGCAGTACTTC. V usage is TRBV5-1 and J usage is TRBJ2-7; 10 nucleotides match TRBD1. The CDR3 runs to 16 residues. The V gene end was trimmed by 4 bases and the J gene end by 0 bases; junction bases not matched to a gene: 7. Germline V CDR1 and CDR2: SGHRS, YFSETQ.

J is TRBJ2-7 and V is TRBV27, with D unresolved. Trimming left V 5 bases short and J 3 bases short, with 11 bases between. Germline V gene sequence: CDR1 MNHEY, CDR2 SMNVEV (reference sequence). The CDR3 consists of 13 residues. The CDR3 DNA is TGTGCCAGCAGTCCCGCCATGAACTACGAGCAGTACTTC. This encodes CASSPAMNYEQYF.

In this sample, this clone turned up a few times. The chain joins TRBV6-2 or TRBV6-3 to TRBJ2-7; a possible D gene is TRBD1 (6 bases). The CDR3 totals 13 residues. V gave up 4 bases and J gave up 3 bases, with 10 bases separating them. The V gene's germline CDR1 is MNHEY and CDR2 SVGEGT. Here the CDR3 reads CASSFRRGYEQYF. The CDR3 bases are TGTGCCAGCAGTTTTCGCAGGGGCTACGAGCAGTACTTC.

The gene calls are TRBV18 and TRBJ2-7; 11 bases map to TRBD2. V shed 3 bases, J shed 3 bases, and the junction held 7 bases outside the gene matches. The germline CDR1 and CDR2 sequences are KGHSH and LQKENI. The CDR3 sequence is 16 residues long. The CDR3 loop is CASSPQRLAGHYEQYF. The CDR3 bases are TGTGCCAGCTCACCGCAGAGACTAGCGGGACACTACGAGCAGTACTTC.

The V call is TRBV11-3, the J call TRBJ1-1; 9 bases map to TRBD1. Germline values: CDR1 SGHNT, CDR2 YENEEA. This CDR3 spans 15 amino acids. V trimming: 0 bases; J trimming: 4 bases; junction bases outside the gene matches: 3. The CDR3 spells CASSLDGQGPTEAFF. The CDR3 DNA sequence: TGTGCCAGCAGCTTAGATGGACAGGGGCCCACTGAAGCTTTCTTT. The full variable domain, its missing parts supplied by reference TRBV11-3 and TRBJ1-1, is EAGVVQSPRYKIIEKKQPVAFWCNPISGHNTLYWYLQNLGQGPELLIRYENEEAVDDSQLPKDRFSAERLKGVDSTLKIQPAELGDSAVYLCASSLDGQGPTEAFFGQGTRLTVV.

J is TRBJ2-3 and V is TRBV18, with D possibly matching TRBD2 (7 bases). Germline loops: CDR1 KGHSH, CDR2 LQKENI. The CDR3 sequence is 18 residues long. The V and J ends lost 0 bases and 2 bases respectively, with 18 bases between them. Here the CDR3 DNA reads TGTGCCAGCTCACCACCACGGCTAAGCGGGACATCCACAGATACGCAGTATTTT. Amino acids: CASSPPRLSGTSTDTQYF.

The rearrangement links TRBV19 to TRBJ2-2; TRBD1 matches 9 bases. Germline loops: CDR1 LNHDA, CDR2 SQIVND (reference sequence). The J segment lost 0 bases and the V segment lost 5 bases, leaving 7 bases of the junction unmatched. This CDR3 has 17 amino acids. CDR3 sequence (DNA): TGTGCCAGTAGTGAGGACAGGGGCCACACGAACACCGGGGAGCTGTTTTTT. This translates into CASSEDRGHTNTGELFF. Using reference TRBV19 and TRBJ2-2 for the parts outside the CDR3, the full variable domain is DGGITQSPKYLFRKEGQNVTLSCEQNLNHDAMYWYRQDPGQGLRLIYYSQIVNDFQKGDIAEGYSVSREKKESFPLTVTSAQKNPTAFYLCASSEDRGHTNTGELFFGEGSRLTVL.

The V gene is TRBV18, the J gene TRBJ1-1; the match to TRBD1 covers 10 bases. Germline V gives CDR1 KGHSH, CDR2 LQKENI. The CDR3 spans 15 residues. Trimming took 4 bases from V and 2 from J; bases not matched to a gene: 4. DNA of the CDR3: TGTGCCAGCTCACTAACGACAGGGGGCAACACTGAAGCTTTCTTT. Residues: CASSLTTGGNTEAFF.